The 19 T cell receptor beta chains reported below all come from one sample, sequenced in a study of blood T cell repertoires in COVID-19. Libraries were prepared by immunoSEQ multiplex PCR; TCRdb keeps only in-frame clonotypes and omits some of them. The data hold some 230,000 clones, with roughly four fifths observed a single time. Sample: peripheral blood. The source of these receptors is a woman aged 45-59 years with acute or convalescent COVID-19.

CDR3 DNA sequence: TGTGCCAGCAGTTTATCTAGCGGGGGTTACCAAGAGACCCAGTACTTC. Translated: CASSLSSGGYQETQYF. This sequence joins TRBV27 and TRBJ2-5; 9 bases agree with TRBD2. After removal of 0 bases from V and 0 bases from J, the junction contained 2 bases not matched to a gene. The CDR3 is 16 residues long. Germline V gene sequence: CDR1 MNHEY, CDR2 SMNVEV (reference sequence).

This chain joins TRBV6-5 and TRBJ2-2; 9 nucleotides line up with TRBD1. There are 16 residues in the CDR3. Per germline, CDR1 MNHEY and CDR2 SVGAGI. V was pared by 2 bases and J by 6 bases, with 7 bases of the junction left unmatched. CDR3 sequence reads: CASSYLPGQGSGELFF. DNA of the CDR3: TGTGCCAGCAGTTACCTCCCGGGACAGGGCTCCGGGGAGCTGTTTTTT.

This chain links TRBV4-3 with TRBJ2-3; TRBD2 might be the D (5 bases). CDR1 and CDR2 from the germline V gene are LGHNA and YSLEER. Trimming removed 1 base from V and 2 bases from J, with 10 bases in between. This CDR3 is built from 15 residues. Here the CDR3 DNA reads TGCGCCAGCAGCCAAGCGGGGAGACCCACAGATACGCAGTATTTT. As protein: CASSQAGRPTDTQYF.

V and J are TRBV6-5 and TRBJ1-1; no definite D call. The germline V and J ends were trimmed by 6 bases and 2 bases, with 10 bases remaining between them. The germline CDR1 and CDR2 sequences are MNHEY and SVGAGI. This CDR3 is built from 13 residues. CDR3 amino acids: CASSPRDNTEAFF. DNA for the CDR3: TGTGCCAGCAGCCCCCGGGATAACACTGAAGCTTTCTTT.

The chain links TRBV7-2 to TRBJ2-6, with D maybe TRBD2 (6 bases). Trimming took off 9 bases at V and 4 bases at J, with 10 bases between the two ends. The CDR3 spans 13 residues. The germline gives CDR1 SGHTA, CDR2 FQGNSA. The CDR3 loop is CARLAAGANVLTF. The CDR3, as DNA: TGTGCCAGACTAGCAGCCGGGGCCAACGTCCTGACTTTC. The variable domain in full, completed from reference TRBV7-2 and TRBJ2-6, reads GAGVSQSPSNKVTEKGKDVELRCDPISGHTALYWYRQSLGQGLEFLIYFQGNSAPDKSGLPSDRFSAERTGGSVSTLTIQRTQQEDSAVYLCARLAAGANVLTFGAGSRLTVL.

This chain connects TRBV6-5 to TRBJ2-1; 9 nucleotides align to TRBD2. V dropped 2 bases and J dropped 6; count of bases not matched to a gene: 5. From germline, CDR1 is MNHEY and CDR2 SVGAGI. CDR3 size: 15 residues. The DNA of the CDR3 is TGTGCCAGCAGTTACCCCGGACTAGCGCGCAATGAGCAGTTCTTC. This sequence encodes CASSYPGLARNEQFF.

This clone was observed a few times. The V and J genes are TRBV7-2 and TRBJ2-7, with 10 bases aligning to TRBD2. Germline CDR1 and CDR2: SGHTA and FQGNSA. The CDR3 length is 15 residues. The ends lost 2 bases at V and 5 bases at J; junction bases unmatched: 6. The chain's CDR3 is CASSLTSGVRDEQYF. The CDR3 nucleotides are TGTGCCAGCAGCTTAACTAGCGGGGTCAGGGACGAGCAGTACTTC.

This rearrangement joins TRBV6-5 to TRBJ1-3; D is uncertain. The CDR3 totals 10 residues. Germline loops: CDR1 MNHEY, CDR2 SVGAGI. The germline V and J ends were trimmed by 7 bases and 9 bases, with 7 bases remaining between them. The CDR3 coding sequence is TGTGCCAGCAATCACGGCACCATATATTTT. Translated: CASNHGTIYF.

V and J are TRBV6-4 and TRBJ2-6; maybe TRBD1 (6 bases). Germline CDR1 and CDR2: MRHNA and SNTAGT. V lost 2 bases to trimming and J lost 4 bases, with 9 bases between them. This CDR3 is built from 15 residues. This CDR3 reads CASSDPTGGANVLTF. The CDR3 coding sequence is TGTGCCAGCAGTGACCCTACAGGGGGGGCCAACGTCCTGACTTTC.

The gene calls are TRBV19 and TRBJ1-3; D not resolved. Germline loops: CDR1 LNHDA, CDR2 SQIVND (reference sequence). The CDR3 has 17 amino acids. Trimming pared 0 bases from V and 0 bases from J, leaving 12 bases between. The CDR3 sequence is CASSIEKRRFSGNTIYF. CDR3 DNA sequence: TGTGCCAGTAGTATAGAAAAAAGGCGGTTCTCTGGAAACACCATATATTTT.

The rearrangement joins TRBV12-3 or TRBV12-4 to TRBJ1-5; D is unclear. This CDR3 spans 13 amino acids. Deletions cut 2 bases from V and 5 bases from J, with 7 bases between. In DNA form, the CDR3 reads TGTGCCAGCAGTTTAAGGCAGGATCAGCCCCAGCATTTT. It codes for CASSLRQDQPQHF.

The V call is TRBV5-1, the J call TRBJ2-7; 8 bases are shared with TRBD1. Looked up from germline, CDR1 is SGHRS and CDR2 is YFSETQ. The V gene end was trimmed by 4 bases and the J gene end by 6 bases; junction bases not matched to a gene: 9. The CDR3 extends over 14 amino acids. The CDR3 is CASSPRTGNPEQYF. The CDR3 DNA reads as TGCGCCAGCAGCCCTAGGACAGGGAACCCCGAGCAGTACTTC.

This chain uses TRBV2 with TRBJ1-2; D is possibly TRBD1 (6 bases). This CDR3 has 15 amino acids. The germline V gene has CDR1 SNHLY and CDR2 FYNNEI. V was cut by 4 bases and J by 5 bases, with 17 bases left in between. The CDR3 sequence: CASSGTSQGAYGYTF. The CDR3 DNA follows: TGTGCCAGCAGTGGTACGTCACAGGGAGCGTATGGCTACACCTTC. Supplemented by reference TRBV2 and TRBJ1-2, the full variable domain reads EPEVTQTPSHQVTQMGQEVILRCVPISNHLYFYWYRQILGQKVEFLVSFYNNEISEKSEIFDDQFSVERPDGSNFTLKIRSTKLEDSAMYFCASSGTSQGAYGYTFGSGTRLTVV.

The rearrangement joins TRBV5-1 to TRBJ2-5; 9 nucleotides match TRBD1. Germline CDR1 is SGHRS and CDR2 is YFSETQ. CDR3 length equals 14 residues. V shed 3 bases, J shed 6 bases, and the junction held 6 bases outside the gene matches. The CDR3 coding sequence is TGCGCCAGCAGCTCCGGACAGGGGAGAAAGACCCAGTACTTC. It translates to CASSSGQGRKTQYF.

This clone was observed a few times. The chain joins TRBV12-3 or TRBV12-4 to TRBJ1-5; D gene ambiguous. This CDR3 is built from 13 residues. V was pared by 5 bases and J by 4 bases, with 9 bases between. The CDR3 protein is CASSRHPNQPQHF. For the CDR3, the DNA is TGTGCCAGCAGTCGACACCCAAATCAGCCCCAGCATTTT.

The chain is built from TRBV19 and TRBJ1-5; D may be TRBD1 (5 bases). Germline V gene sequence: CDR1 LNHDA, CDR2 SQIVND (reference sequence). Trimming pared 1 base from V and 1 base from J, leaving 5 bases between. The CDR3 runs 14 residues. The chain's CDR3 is CASSIGGSNQPQHF. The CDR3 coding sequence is TGTGCCAGTAGTATAGGGGGCAGCAATCAGCCCCAGCATTTT.

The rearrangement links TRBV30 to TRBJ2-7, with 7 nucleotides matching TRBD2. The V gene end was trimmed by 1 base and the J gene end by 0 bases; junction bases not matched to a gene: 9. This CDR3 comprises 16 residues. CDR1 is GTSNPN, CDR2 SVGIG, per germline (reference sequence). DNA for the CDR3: TGTGCCTGGAGTGCCTCGCTAGCGGCAACCTCCTACGAGCAGTACTTC. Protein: CAWSASLAATSYEQYF.

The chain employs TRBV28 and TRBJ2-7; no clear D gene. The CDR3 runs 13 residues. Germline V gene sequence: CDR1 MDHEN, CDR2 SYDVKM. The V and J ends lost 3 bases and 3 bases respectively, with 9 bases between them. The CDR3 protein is CASSFYQNYEQYF. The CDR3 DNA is TGTGCCAGCAGTTTTTACCAGAACTACGAGCAGTACTTC.

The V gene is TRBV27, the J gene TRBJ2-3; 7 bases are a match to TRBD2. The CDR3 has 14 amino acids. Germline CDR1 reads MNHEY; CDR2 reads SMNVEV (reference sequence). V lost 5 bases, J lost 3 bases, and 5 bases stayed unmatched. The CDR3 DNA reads TGTGCCAGCAGTGCTAGCGGATTGACAGATACGCAGTATTTT. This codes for CASSASGLTDTQYF.